The clone carrying this TCR beta chain has at least ten counts. The sample has other DNA sequences that encode this CDR3 too. TCRdb used MiXCR to call clones anew from the PCR reads. The repertoire holds roughly 89,000 clones, around 13% seen once, with roughly 10% in the top ten. The record originates from a study of metastatic and nonmetastatic thyroid tumors. Study summary: For malignant and benign thyroid patients, tumor or nodule tissue and blood were the sources whose repertoires were compared.

Germline values: CDR1 MGHRA, CDR2 YSYEKL. The V and J ends lost 5 bases and 0 bases respectively, with 13 bases between them. CDR3 length equals 16 residues. No patient received treatment before thyroid surgery. V usage is TRBV4-1 and J usage is TRBJ1-4; no clear D gene. The sample taken for sequencing was tumor tissue. This clonotype was obtained from a female donor with papillary thyroid cancer or a benign thyroid nodule (not recorded which). Some clones in this sample may be carry-over from other donors' samples. The CDR3 region has the DNA TGCGCCAGCAGCTCAAGTAGGGCAGCAACTAATGAAAAACTGTTTTTT. It translates to CASSSSRAATNEKLFF.